This passage covers 11 T cell receptor beta chains from one sample sequenced in a study of blood T cells in healthy people across ages. PCR was performed a second time for about 7 to 11 cycles using a sample-barcoded 5' primer and a J-beta primer mix. TCRdb reprocessed the 5' RACE reads with MiXCR, giving one entry per CDR3 protein. The table includes 1 million to 1.2 million distinct CDR3 sequences, around two fifths detected once. Sequencing was performed on blood. These receptors originate from a man between 18 and 29 years old in good health.

This clonotype was detected only a few times. The gene calls are TRBV12-3 or TRBV12-4 and TRBJ1-2; 7 bases map to TRBD1. V shed 5 bases, J shed 11 bases, and the junction held 5 bases outside the gene matches. The CDR3 spans 11 residues. The CDR3 sequence is CASSPQTGYTF. CDR3 DNA: TGTGCCAGCAGTCCCCAGACAGGGTACACCTTC.

The table lists this clonotype with a count of one. The V gene is TRBV12-3 or TRBV12-4, the J gene TRBJ1-5, with D possibly TRBD1 on 6 matching bases. V was trimmed by 3 bases and J by 7 bases, leaving 13 bases between them. CDR3 length: 14 residues. The CDR3 loop is CASSLQGGRQPQHF. Written as DNA, the CDR3 is TGTGCCAGCAGTTTGCAAGGGGGTCGGCAGCCCCAGCATTTT.

The genes are TRBV20-1 and TRBJ1-2, with D possibly matching TRBD1 (5 bases). V lost 0 bases, J lost 4 bases, and 15 bases lay in between. This CDR3 is built from 15 residues. Germline loops: CDR1 DFQATT, CDR2 SNEGSKA (reference sequence). The CDR3 here is CSAREVGQTIYGYTF. The CDR3 DNA follows: TGCAGTGCTAGAGAGGTCGGACAAACTATCTATGGCTACACCTTC.

With regard to this clonotype: Sequence at one end of the junction differs from germline and may be a read error. V is TRBV6-5 and J is TRBJ1-6; D is undetermined. This CDR3 contains 18 residues. In germline, CDR1 is MNHEY, CDR2 SVGAGI. CDR3 amino acids: CAGSYSRYIRVQNSPLHF. The CDR3 DNA sequence: TGTGCCGGCAGTTACTCTCGTTATATCCGGGTCCAGAATTCACCCCTCCACTTT.

The chain combines TRBV6-6 with TRBJ2-7; tentative D call: TRBD2 (6 bases). The V gene's germline CDR1 is MNHNY and CDR2 SVGAGI (reference sequence). The CDR3 runs to 17 residues. V shed 5 bases and J shed 1 base, with 21 bases lying between them. The CDR3 loop is CASSLPGEAALSYEQYF. For the CDR3, the DNA is TGTGCCAGCAGTCTCCCCGGGGAGGCAGCGCTGTCCTACGAGCAGTACTTC.

The V call is TRBV12-3 or TRBV12-4, the J call TRBJ2-5, with a tentative D call TRBD2 (5 bases). This CDR3 has 12 amino acids. V lost 8 bases, J lost 11 bases, and 18 bases lay in between. CDR3 sequence (DNA): TGTGCCAGCTTAGGAGGCCTGGGTGAGCAGTACTTC. Its protein is CASLGGLGEQYF.

The chain recombines TRBV12-3 or TRBV12-4 with TRBJ2-2; D unresolved. V lost 1 base and J 3 bases, leaving 6 bases between the germline ends. The CDR3 length is 14 residues. CDR3: CASSLGSYTGELFF. The CDR3 nucleotides read TGTGCCAGCAGTTTAGGGTCCTACACCGGGGAGCTGTTTTTT.

This clonotype has more than one count but fewer than ten. The genes are TRBV5-1 and TRBJ2-7, with D hard to call. CDR3 length: 14 amino acids. The V end was cut by 0 bases, the J end by 2 bases, with 9 bases between. The germline gives CDR1 SGHRS, CDR2 YFSETQ. CDR3 DNA: TGCGCCAGCAGCTTGGACGCCATCACCTACGAGCAGTACTTC. It specifies CASSLDAITYEQYF. Based on the CDR3 plus reference TRBV5-1 and TRBJ2-7, the full variable domain is KAGVTQTPRYLIKTRGQQVTLSCSPISGHRSVSWYQQTPGQGLQFLFEYFSETQRNKGNFPGRFSGRQFSNSRSEMNVSTLELGDSALYLCASSLDAITYEQYFGPGTRLTVT.

The V gene is TRBV7-2, the J gene TRBJ2-1; D is perhaps TRBD2 (6 bases). Trimming took off 4 bases at V and 5 bases at J, with 12 bases between the two ends. The CDR3 contains 14 residues. Germline V gives CDR1 SGHTA, CDR2 FQGNSA. The CDR3: CASSYGGSNNEQFF. CDR3 DNA: TGTGCCAGCAGCTACGGGGGATCGAACAATGAGCAGTTCTTC.

V is TRBV7-9 and J is TRBJ2-6; tentative D call: TRBD1 (5 bases). From germline, CDR1 is SEHNR and CDR2 FQNEAQ (reference sequence). With 3 bases removed from V and 0 bases from J, the gap between germline ends came to 15 bases. This CDR3 contains 18 residues. DNA of the CDR3: TGTGCCAGCAGCTTTCCCCGACAGAGCCCCTCTGGGGCCAACGTCCTGACTTTC. Translating it yields CASSFPRQSPSGANVLTF.

The chain links TRBV2 to TRBJ1-1; no clear D. V was clipped by 4 bases and J by 10 bases, with 13 bases between them. Germline CDR1 and CDR2: SNHLY and FYNNEI. This CDR3 spans 12 amino acids. CDR3 coding DNA: TGTGCCAGCAGTGTCGAGAGGGATGGAGCTTTCTTT. Translation gives CASSVERDGAFF.